A selection of T cell receptor beta chains follows, all from one sample in a study of cytomegalovirus exposure and HLA in healthy donors. Repertoires were generated with immunoSEQ multiplex PCR, while TCRdb's copy carries only in-frame clones and drops some. The repertoire holds around 350,000 clones, with 70% to 90% as singletons. Sequencing input: PBMCs. Source of these receptors: a woman aged 18-35 years in good health and CMV-seronegative. CDR3s include the opening cysteine and the closing phenylalanine or tryptophan. The D gene is left open where the match is weak. Part of the rows lack a size; the others show once, few, many or a class for expanded clones.

v_call	clone_size	j_call	d_call	cdr3_nt	cdr3_aa
TRBV4-1	-	TRBJ2-1	TRBD2	TGCGCCAGCAGCTCCCCCCCCCGGGGGGTTGAGCAGTTCTTC	CASSSPPRGVEQFF
TRBV5-1	-	TRBJ2-7	TRBD2	TGCGCCAGCAGCTGGACTAGCGTTCAGAACGAGCAGTACTTC	CASSWTSVQNEQYF
TRBV28	-	TRBJ2-5	TRBD2	TGTGCCAGCAGTCCATCCTTAGCGGGAAGACTAGAGACCCAGTACTTC	CASSPSLAGRLETQYF
TRBV19	-	TRBJ1-5	TRBD1	TGTGCCAGTACTAATCAGGGGGCTGGTAGTCAGCCCCAGCATTTT	CASTNQGAGSQPQHF
TRBV4-1	-	TRBJ2-3	-	TGCGCCAGCAGCCTATCCCCCACCGAAGGGGGTCGCACAGATACGCAGTATTTT	CASSLSPTEGGRTDTQYF
TRBV6-1	-	TRBJ1-6	TRBD1	TGTGCCAGCAGTGGGGACAGGGATTCACCCCTCCACTTT	CASSGDRDSPLHF
TRBV10-3	few	TRBJ1-2	-	TGTGCCATCAGTACGGGATATGGCTACACCTTC	CAISTGYGYTF
TRBV5-1	-	TRBJ2-1	-	TGCGCCAGCAGCTTACAGGGAAGGGCGTACAATGAGCAGTTCTTC	CASSLQGRAYNEQFF
TRBV9	-	TRBJ2-1	-	TGTGCCAGCAGCCTCGTTGGCGGTGGGTGGGATGAGCAGTTCTTC	CASSLVGGGWDEQFF
TRBV28	-	TRBJ2-7	TRBD1	TGTGCCAGCAGTCTTGGGGGACAGGGGTCTTACGAGCAGTACTTC	CASSLGGQGSYEQYF
TRBV6-5	once	TRBJ2-5	TRBD1	TGTGCCAGCAGAGGACAGGGGGCCACCGAGACCCAGTACTTC	CASRGQGATETQYF
TRBV4-1	-	TRBJ2-3	TRBD2	TGCGCCAGCAGCCAAGATCGAGCCGGGGGGGCCCGGAATACGCAGTATTTT	CASSQDRAGGARNTQYF
TRBV2	-	TRBJ1-4	-	TGTGCCAGCAGCGAAAACCGGGGGACTAATGAAAAACTGTTTTTT	CASSENRGTNEKLFF
TRBV27	-	TRBJ1-4	TRBD1	TGTGCCAGCAGGCAAGGGGGCGCATCTAATGAAAAACTGTTTTTT	CASRQGGASNEKLFF
TRBV28	-	TRBJ2-1	TRBD1	TGTGCCAGCAGTTCTCGGGACAGGGTTTACAATGAGCAGTTCTTC	CASSSRDRVYNEQFF
TRBV28	-	TRBJ2-2	TRBD1	TGTGCCAGCAGTTTGGGGACAGGGGGAGTCGGGGAGCTGTTTTTT	CASSLGTGGVGELFF
TRBV6-5	-	TRBJ2-5	TRBD1	TGTGCCAGCAGGGTAGCAGGGGGCAAGACCCAGTACTTC	CASRVAGGKTQYF
TRBV30	-	TRBJ2-7	TRBD2	TGTGCCTGGAGGGGACTAGCGGGAGGCGAGCAGTACTTC	CAWRGLAGGEQYF
TRBV10-3	once	TRBJ2-3	-	TGTGCCATCAGTGAACGGGATACGCAGTATTTT	CAISERDTQYF
TRBV28	-	TRBJ1-5	-	TGTGCCAGCAGCCTTTCAACAGGGTTAAGCCAGCCCCAGCATTTT	CASSLSTGLSQPQHF
TRBV6-5	-	TRBJ2-2	TRBD1	TGTGCCAGCAGTTACCGACAGGGAGTAGACACCGGGGAGCTGTTTTTT	CASSYRQGVDTGELFF
TRBV7-3	-	TRBJ2-7	-	TGTGCCAGCAGCCCCACAGGGATCCCCTACGAGCAGTACTTC	CASSPTGIPYEQYF
TRBV5-1	-	TRBJ1-3	-	TGCGCCAGCAGCTTGGAAGAAGGACAATTCTCTGGAAACACCATATATTTT	CASSLEEGQFSGNTIYF
TRBV27	-	TRBJ2-7	-	TGTGCCACCATCATGGGGAGTGAGCAGTACTTC	CATIMGSEQYF
TRBV6-1	-	TRBJ2-5	-	TGTGCCAGCAGTGAACCGGGTCAGGGCTTAGAGACCCAGTACTTC	CASSEPGQGLETQYF
TRBV4-1	-	TRBJ2-3	TRBD2	TGCGCCAGCAGCCAGGGGACTAGCGGGAGGAGCGCAGATACGCAGTATTTT	CASSQGTSGRSADTQYF
TRBV6-1	many	TRBJ2-7	TRBD2	TGTGCCAGCAGTGACTCTAGCGGAGCCTCCTACGAGCAGTACTTC	CASSDSSGASYEQYF
TRBV10-2	-	TRBJ2-7	-	TGCGCCAGCAGTGGGACAGCTTATTCCTACGAGCAGTACTTC	CASSGTAYSYEQYF
TRBV6-6	-	TRBJ1-1	TRBD1	TGTGCCAGCAGGGGCCGGGACAGGGGGCTCCTCTCCTTT	CASRGRDRGLLSF
TRBV4-1	-	TRBJ2-5	-	TGCGCCAGCAGCCAAGGGACAGAAGAGACCCAGTACTTC	CASSQGTEETQYF
TRBV4-1	once	TRBJ1-5	-	TGCGCCAGCAGCCAAGACTCACAGGGCGTTCAGCCCCAGCATTTT	CASSQDSQGVQPQHF
TRBV28	-	TRBJ1-5	-	TGTGCCAGCAGTTTATTGGCTTTCGGAGGGCAGCCCCAGCATTTT	CASSLLAFGGQPQHF